The 27 T cell receptor beta chains below were found in one sample sequenced in a study of identical twins. MiXCR was run by TCRdb on the 5' RACE reads, yielding one entry per CDR3 protein. The sample gives a few hundred thousand distinct CDR3 sequences, about 10% of which show up once; over 8% is in the top ten. The sequencing input was memory T cells sorted from blood. The receptors come from a man between 50 and 59 years old in good health.

This clonotype appeared many times. The V gene is TRBV4-2, the J gene TRBJ1-2; D might be TRBD1 (5 bases). The CDR3 covers 15 residues. Germline V gene sequence: CDR1 LGHNA, CDR2 YNFKEQ. V dropped 4 bases and J dropped 7 bases, with 19 bases sitting between them. The CDR3 here is CASSPEAGFGGGYTF. In DNA, the CDR3 is TGTGCCAGCAGCCCCGAGGCAGGGTTTGGTGGTGGCTACACCTTC.

The gene calls are TRBV11-2 and TRBJ2-5; 13 bases fit TRBD2. Germline loops: CDR1 SGHAT, CDR2 FQNNGV. J lost 4 bases, V lost 5 bases, and 13 bases had no gene match. This CDR3 spans 18 amino acids. The CDR3 region has the DNA TGTGCCAGCAGCCACACTAGCGGGGGGGCCCGACTTCGAGAGACCCAGTACTTC. Translation gives CASSHTSGGARLRETQYF.

This clonotype came up a few times. The chain employs TRBV3-1 and TRBJ1-2; D perhaps matches TRBD1 (5 bases). The CDR3 sequence is 12 residues long. Trimming cost V 7 bases and J 1 base, with 7 bases left between them. Germline V gene data show CDR1 as LGHDT and CDR2 as YNNKEL (reference sequence). The CDR3 sequence is CASTGRNYGYTF. CDR3 DNA: TGTGCCAGCACGGGACGTAACTATGGCTACACCTTC.

The chain employs TRBV19 and TRBJ2-7; 7 bases are a match to TRBD1. Germline CDR1 is LNHDA and CDR2 is SQIVND (reference sequence). The CDR3 consists of 15 residues. V dropped 6 bases and J dropped 2; count of bases not matched to a gene: 10. The CDR3 nucleotides read TGTGCCAGTAGCGAAGGACAGGCCTGGACCTACGAGCAGTACTTC. Amino acids: CASSEGQAWTYEQYF.

This clonotype was detected many times. This sequence joins TRBV19 and TRBJ2-4, with 7 bases that match TRBD1. The CDR3 spans 15 residues. With 6 bases clipped from V and 0 bases from J, the junction kept 5 bases outside the gene matches. CDR1 LNHDA and CDR2 SQIVND come from the germline V gene (reference sequence). CDR3 bases: TGTGCCAGTAGCAAGGACAGGCGAGCCAAAAACATTCAGTACTTC. Its protein product is CASSKDRRAKNIQYF.

The sample holds a few counts of this clonotype. The genes are TRBV7-8 and TRBJ2-7; a possible D gene is TRBD1 (6 bases). Germline CDR1 is SGHVS and CDR2 is FQNEAQ. The CDR3 runs to 14 residues. V shed 5 bases and J shed 3 bases, with 14 bases lying between them. CDR3 amino acids: CASSGPGHLYEQYF. The CDR3 DNA follows: TGTGCCAGCAGCGGCCCGGGACACCTCTACGAGCAGTACTTC. Full variable domain (rest looked up from reference TRBV7-8 and TRBJ2-7): GAGVSQSPRYKVAKRGQDVALRCDPISGHVSLFWYQQALGQGPEFLTYFQNEAQLDKSGLPSDRFFAERPEGSVSTLKIQRTQQEDSAVYLCASSGPGHLYEQYFGPGTRLTVT.

This clonotype was detected ten times or more. The chain is built from TRBV4-3 and TRBJ2-3, with unresolved D. The CDR3 is 13 amino acids. Germline CDR1 LGHNA, CDR2 YSLEER. V shed 4 bases and J shed 3 bases, with 8 bases lying between them. CDR3 loop: CASSPRETDTQYF. CDR3 nucleotide sequence: TGCGCCAGCAGCCCTCGAGAAACAGATACGCAGTATTTT.

This clonotype appeared many times. The rearrangement uses TRBV2 and TRBJ2-7; D remains ambiguous. From germline, CDR1 is SNHLY and CDR2 FYNNEI. The CDR3 consists of 17 residues. The V end was cut by 0 bases, the J end by 2 bases, with 17 bases between. In DNA form, the CDR3 reads TGTGCCAGCAGTGAAGCGGTACGCGGATTTACCCCCTACGAGCAGTACTTC. Protein product: CASSEAVRGFTPYEQYF.

There are a few counts of this clonotype. This chain joins TRBV20-1 and TRBJ1-2, with a possible D match to TRBD1 (6 bases). Germline V CDR1 and CDR2: DFQATT, SNEGSKA (reference sequence). The CDR3 runs to 12 residues. Trimming stripped 5 bases from V and 4 bases from J, with 11 bases between. The CDR3 nucleotides read TGCAGTGCTGACAGGTCTTTCTATGGCTACACCTTC. Translation gives CSADRSFYGYTF.

The CDR3 sequence is CASSQGRDNSPLHF. As DNA, the CDR3 is TGCGCCAGCAGCCAAGGCCGGGATAATTCACCCCTCCACTTT. J is TRBJ1-6 and V is TRBV4-3; no definite D call. CDR1 and CDR2 (germline): LGHNA, YSLEER. With 1 base removed from V and 5 bases from J, the gap between germline ends came to 6 bases. The CDR3 contains 14 residues.

This clonotype has more than one count but fewer than ten. The gene calls are TRBV11-3 and TRBJ2-1; the D gene is possibly TRBD2 (5 bases). The CDR3 length is 13 residues. The germline V and J ends were trimmed by 3 bases and 16 bases, with 19 bases remaining between them. CDR1 is SGHNT and CDR2 is YENEEA in the germline V gene. The CDR3 DNA follows: TGTGCCAGCAGCTTGTTTGCGGGTGGGGTTCCCTTCTTC. Protein: CASSLFAGGVPFF.

The chain employs TRBV5-1 and TRBJ2-4, with D unresolved. From germline, CDR1 is SGHRS and CDR2 YFSETQ. V lost 2 bases and J 1 base, leaving 7 bases between the germline ends. The CDR3 is 14 amino acids. The chain's CDR3 is CASSFTDAKNIQYF. The DNA for the CDR3 is TGCGCCAGCAGCTTCACCGATGCCAAAAACATTCAGTACTTC. The variable domain in full, completed from reference TRBV5-1 and TRBJ2-4, reads KAGVTQTPRYLIKTRGQQVTLSCSPISGHRSVSWYQQTPGQGLQFLFEYFSETQRNKGNFPGRFSGRQFSNSRSEMNVSTLELGDSALYLCASSFTDAKNIQYFGAGTRLSVL.

This clonotype was seen a handful of times. V and J are TRBV20-1 and TRBJ2-2; 11 bases line up with TRBD1. CDR1 and CDR2 (germline): DFQATT, SNEGSKA (reference sequence). This CDR3 has 16 residues. J lost 0 bases, V lost 3 bases, and 3 bases had no gene match. The CDR3 sequence: CSARRTGGANTGELFF. The CDR3 nucleotides are TGCAGTGCTAGGAGGACAGGGGGCGCGAACACCGGGGAGCTGTTTTTT.

This clonotype was picked up many times. V and J are TRBV20-1 and TRBJ2-4, with D tentatively TRBD1 (6 bases). V dropped 0 bases and J dropped 0 bases, with 9 bases sitting between them. The germline V gene encodes CDR1 DFQATT and CDR2 SNEGSKA (reference sequence). There are 15 residues in the CDR3. The CDR3 region is CSAREDSLAKNIQYF. Written as DNA, the CDR3 is TGCAGTGCTAGAGAGGACAGTCTAGCCAAAAACATTCAGTACTTC.

Turning to this clonotype: Germline and junction disagree at one end, which may indicate a read error. This sequence joins TRBV7-4 and TRBJ2-7; no clear D gene. The CDR3 consists of 15 residues. In germline, CDR1 is SGHVT, CDR2 SQSDAQ. The CDR3 loop is CASSFNGYAFYEQNF. The DNA of the CDR3 is TGTGCCAGCAGCTTCAACGGGTACGCCTTCTACGAGCAGAACTTC.

The rearrangement uses TRBV6-1 and TRBJ1-2, with TRBD1 as a possible D gene (6 bases). The CDR3 covers 14 residues. Germline V gene sequence: CDR1 MNHNS, CDR2 SASEGT. With 1 base removed from V and 8 bases from J, the gap between germline ends came to 14 bases. The CDR3 nucleotides read TGTGCCAGCAGTGAAGGACAGGCCAGTGGAGGCTACACCTTC. Protein sequence: CASSEGQASGGYTF.

The chain couples TRBV5-4 to TRBJ2-3, with 12 bases that match TRBD2. Germline V lookup: CDR1 SGHNT, CDR2 YYREEE (reference sequence). J lost 6 bases, V lost 0 bases, and 8 bases had no gene match. The CDR3 contains 17 residues. As DNA, the CDR3 is TGTGCCAGCAGCTTGGGGACTAGCGGGGCCCTTAAGGATACGCAGTATTTT. This gives the protein CASSLGTSGALKDTQYF.

Only a few counts were recorded for this clonotype. The chain joins TRBV12-3 or TRBV12-4 to TRBJ2-5; 13 bases align to TRBD2. This CDR3 region has 17 residues. The J segment lost 1 base and the V segment lost 7 bases, leaving 9 bases of the junction unmatched. CDR3 protein: CASTGGLAGIFQETQYF. The CDR3 DNA follows: TGTGCCAGCACCGGGGGACTAGCGGGGATATTCCAAGAGACCCAGTACTTC.

This clonotype has just a few counts. The rearrangement joins TRBV29-1 to TRBJ1-2; D ambiguous. The CDR3 length is 11 residues. The ends were cut back, 6 bases at V and 4 bases at J, with 9 bases in the middle. Looked up from germline, CDR1 is SQVTM and CDR2 is ANQGSEA. The CDR3 coding sequence is TGCAGCGTGGAGGACGGCTATGGCTACACCTTC. Residues: CSVEDGYGYTF.

This clonotype appeared a few times. V is TRBV7-9 and J is TRBJ2-7; D is possibly TRBD1 or TRBD2 (5 bases each). The CDR3 has 16 amino acids. The ends were cut back, 2 bases at V and 5 bases at J, with 19 bases in the middle. Germline-derived CDR1 and CDR2 are SEHNR and FQNEAQ (reference sequence). CDR3 amino acids: CASSLLGTADPHEQYF. The CDR3 DNA sequence: TGTGCCAGCAGCTTATTGGGGACGGCCGACCCCCACGAGCAGTACTTC.

This clonotype was seen repeatedly, ten times or more. This rearrangement joins TRBV7-2 to TRBJ2-3, with 8 bases matching TRBD2. The CDR3 covers 15 residues. The V and J ends lost 1 base and 3 bases, in that order; junction bases with no gene match: 3. CDR1 and CDR2 (germline): SGHTA, FQGNSA. Written as DNA, the CDR3 is TGTGCCAGCAGCTTAGTTAGCGGGGCAACAGATACGCAGTATTTT. This translates into CASSLVSGATDTQYF. The full variable domain, in which reference TRBV7-2 and TRBJ2-3 provide the parts outside the CDR3, is GAGVSQSPSNKVTEKGKDVELRCDPISGHTALYWYRQSLGQGLEFLIYFQGNSAPDKSGLPSDRFSAERTGGSVSTLTIQRTQQEDSAVYLCASSLVSGATDTQYFGPGTRLTVL.

In its sample, this clonotype was seen many times. The chain uses TRBV10-3 and TRBJ1-2, with no clear D. V was clipped by 8 bases and J by 3 bases, with 10 bases between them. The CDR3 length is 12 residues. The germline V gene encodes CDR1 ENHRY and CDR2 SYGVKD. The CDR3 nucleotides are TGTGCCATCGGCCGTGCCTACTATGGCTACACCTTC. Amino acid sequence: CAIGRAYYGYTF.

This clonotype was found many times. DNA of the CDR3: TGTGCCAGCAGTTTACGCGGGGGGGGTGCTGGGGAGCAGTTCTTC. This codes for CASSLRGGGAGEQFF. The J gene is TRBJ2-1, the V gene TRBV12-3 or TRBV12-4, with 9 bases that match TRBD2. The CDR3 totals 15 residues. With 2 bases clipped from V and 10 bases from J, the junction kept 9 bases outside the gene matches.

At least ten counts were recorded for this clonotype. This chain uses TRBV20-1 with TRBJ2-3; 10 positions match TRBD1. Trimming took 7 bases from V and 3 from J; bases not matched to a gene: 7. This CDR3 has 14 residues. The germline CDR1 and CDR2 sequences are DFQATT and SNEGSKA (reference sequence). CDR3 in amino acids: CSVSGTGDTDTQYF. CDR3 nucleotides: TGCAGTGTTTCCGGGACAGGGGATACAGATACGCAGTATTTT.

This clonotype has ten or more counts. The chain carries TRBV12-3 or TRBV12-4 and TRBJ1-3; 9 bases map to TRBD1. V was clipped by 6 bases and J by 4 bases; unmatched bases: 7. This CDR3 is 15 amino acids long. The CDR3 region is CASSLQGARGNTIYF. DNA of the CDR3: TGTGCCAGCAGCCTACAGGGGGCGCGGGGAAACACCATATATTTT.

This clonotype appeared many times. The rearrangement joins TRBV12-3 or TRBV12-4 to TRBJ2-1; 9 bases line up with TRBD2. The CDR3 is 14 amino acids. V dropped 3 bases and J dropped 9; count of bases not matched to a gene: 6. As DNA, the CDR3 is TGTGCCAGCAGTTTGGGTAGCGGGAGTGTTGAGCAGTTCTTC. It encodes CASSLGSGSVEQFF.

V usage is TRBV30 and J usage is TRBJ2-2; the match to TRBD2 covers 9 bases. With V trimmed by 3 bases and J by 7 bases, 12 bases remained unmatched. Germline CDR1 is GTSNPN and CDR2 is SVGIG (reference sequence). The CDR3 consists of 16 residues. CDR3 sequence (DNA): TGTGCCTGGAGGGTAACCGGGACTAGCATCAACGGGGAGCTGTTTTTT. Translated, it gives CAWRVTGTSINGELFF.